These 5 T cell receptor beta chains were sequenced from one sample in a study of blood T cells in healthy people across ages. A second PCR, run for about 7 to 11 cycles, used a sample-barcoded 5' primer plus a J-beta primer mix. TCRdb fed the 5' RACE reads into MiXCR, producing one record per CDR3 protein. The table shows some 1.5 million distinct CDR3 sequences, with roughly 27% occurring only once. Sequences were obtained from blood. These receptors originate from a woman aged 25 to 39 in good health.

CDR3 loop: CASSYYPDDYGYTF. The CDR3 DNA is TGTGCCAGCAGTTACTATCCGGACGACTATGGCTACACCTTC. The chain carries TRBV6-5 and TRBJ1-2, with D unclear. The CDR3 has 14 amino acids. V was trimmed by 1 base and J by 3 bases, leaving 9 bases between them. The germline CDR1 and CDR2 sequences are MNHEY and SVGAGI.

This clonotype was found a few times. The rearrangement uses TRBV12-3 or TRBV12-4 and TRBJ2-2; D is undetermined. V was shortened by 6 bases and J by 0 bases, with 5 bases between the two germline ends. This CDR3 comprises 13 residues. In DNA, the CDR3 is TGTGCCAGCAGAGCCGCGAACACCGGGGAGCTGTTTTTT. Translating gives CASRAANTGELFF.

This sequence joins TRBV7-8 and TRBJ1-4; D ambiguous. The CDR3 sequence is 14 residues long. Trimming stripped 2 bases from V and 2 bases from J, with 6 bases between. Looked up from germline, CDR1 is SGHVS and CDR2 is FQNEAQ. CDR3 bases: TGTGCCAGCAGCTTATTGGTTACTAATGAAAAACTGTTTTTT. This gives the protein CASSLLVTNEKLFF.

In its sample, this clonotype was seen a few times. CDR3 nucleotide sequence: TGTGCCAGCAGCTCAAGCGGGAGGGATACCAATGAGCAGTTCTTC. Translating gives CASSSSGRDTNEQFF. The V call is TRBV7-9, the J call TRBJ2-1; 10 bases map to TRBD2. Germline CDR1 reads SEHNR; CDR2 reads FQNEAQ (reference sequence). This CDR3 comprises 15 residues. Losses at the gene ends were 4 bases for V and 6 bases for J; bases not matched to a gene: 6. Full variable domain (missing parts from reference TRBV7-9 and TRBJ2-1): DTGVSQNPRHKITKRGQNVTFRCDPISEHNRLYWYRQTLGQGPEFLTYFQNEAQLEKSRLLSDRFSAERPKGSFSTLEIQRTEQGDSAMYLCASSSSGRDTNEQFFGPGTRLTVL.

This clonotype was counted between two and nine times. The genes are TRBV5-1 and TRBJ2-3; tentative D call: TRBD2 (5 bases). This CDR3 contains 16 residues. V lost 0 bases and J 5 bases, leaving 16 bases between the germline ends. Germline lookup yields CDR1 SGHRS and CDR2 YFSETQ. CDR3 in amino acids: CASSLGSTGIRDTQYF. The DNA for the CDR3 is TGCGCCAGCAGCTTGGGATCGACGGGGATAAGAGATACGCAGTATTTT.